This T cell receptor beta chain was identified during a study of cytomegalovirus exposure and HLA in healthy donors. General study points: HLA alleles were associated with 16,951 TCR beta sequences in a later analysis at 0.05 false discovery rate.

The PCR used 60 Vbeta and 13 Jbeta primers. Sequencing was performed with immunoSEQ multiplex PCR; in TCRdb, only in-frame clones are kept and a portion is missing. The profile shows 150,000 to 200,000 clones, around four fifths of them singletons. CDR3 size: 11 residues. CDR1 LNHDA and CDR2 SQIVND come from the germline V gene (reference sequence). V lost 5 bases and J lost 10, with 9 bases in between. Only a few counts were recorded for this clone. Its target is unknown. Material: PBMCs. The genes are TRBV19 and TRBJ2-1; D ambiguous. This TCR was recovered from a man aged 25-45 years in good health and CMV-seronegative. CDR3 coding DNA: TGTGCCAGTAGTCAAGCTAGGGAGCAGTTCTTC. Protein: CASSQAREQFF.